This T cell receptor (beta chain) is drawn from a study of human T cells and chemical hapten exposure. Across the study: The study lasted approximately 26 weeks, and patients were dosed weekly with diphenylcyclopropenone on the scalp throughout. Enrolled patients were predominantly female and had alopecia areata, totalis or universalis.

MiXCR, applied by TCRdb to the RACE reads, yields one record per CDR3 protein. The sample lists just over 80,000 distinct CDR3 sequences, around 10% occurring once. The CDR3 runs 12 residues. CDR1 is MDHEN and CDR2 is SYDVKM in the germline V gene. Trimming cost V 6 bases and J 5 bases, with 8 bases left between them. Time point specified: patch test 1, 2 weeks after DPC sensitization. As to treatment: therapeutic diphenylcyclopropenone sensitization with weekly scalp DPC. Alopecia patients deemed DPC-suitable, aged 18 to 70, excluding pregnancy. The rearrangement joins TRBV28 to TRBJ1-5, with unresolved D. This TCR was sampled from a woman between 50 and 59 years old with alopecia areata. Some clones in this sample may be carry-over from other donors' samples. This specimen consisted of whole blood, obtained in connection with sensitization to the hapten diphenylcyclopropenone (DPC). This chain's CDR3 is CASRLGYQPQHF. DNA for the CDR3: TGTGCCAGCAGACTTGGATATCAGCCCCAGCATTTT.